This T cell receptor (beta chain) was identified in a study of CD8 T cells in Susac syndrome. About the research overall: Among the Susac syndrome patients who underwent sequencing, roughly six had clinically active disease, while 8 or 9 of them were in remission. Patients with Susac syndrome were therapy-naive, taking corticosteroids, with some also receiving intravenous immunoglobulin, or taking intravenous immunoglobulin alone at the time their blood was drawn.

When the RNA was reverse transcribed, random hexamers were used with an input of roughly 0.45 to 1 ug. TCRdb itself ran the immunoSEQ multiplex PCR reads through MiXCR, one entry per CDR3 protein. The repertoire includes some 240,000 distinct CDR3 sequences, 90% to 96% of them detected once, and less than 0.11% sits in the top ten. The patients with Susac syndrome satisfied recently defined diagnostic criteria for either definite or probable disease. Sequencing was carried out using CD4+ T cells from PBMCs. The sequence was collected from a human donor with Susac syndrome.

Here the CDR3 reads CASIFGPKNIQYF. The CDR3 DNA reads as TGTGCCAGCATTTTCGGGCCCAAAAACATTCAGTACTTC. The chain couples TRBV11-2 to TRBJ2-4, with D unclear. The CDR3 spans 13 residues. V lost 7 bases and J 2 bases, leaving 9 bases between the germline ends. Germline CDR1 reads SGHAT; CDR2 reads FQNNGV.